A selection of T cell receptor beta chains follows, all from one sample in a study of post-analysis software for immune sequencing data. One entry per CDR3 protein results from TCRdb running MiXCR on the PCR reads. The sample holds approximately 630,000 distinct CDR3 sequences, 59% seen once. Sequencing was done on a sample of blood. These receptors were taken from a girl aged 2 to 10 with multiple sclerosis. The CDR3 runs from the conserved cysteine through the conserved F or W. D genes are given only for firm matches. Size values are once, few and many counts, or a class for expanded clones, and some rows have none.

clone size: once; D gene: .; V gene: TRBV20-1; J gene: TRBJ1-1; CDR3 DNA: TGCACAGCTACGGGGTTAAACACTGAAGCTTTCTTT; CDR3 protein: CTATGLNTEAFF
clone size: .; D gene: .; V gene: TRBV5-4; J gene: TRBJ2-3; CDR3 DNA: TGTGCCAGCAGCCCCTCTCCTAGCGCAGATACGCAGTATTTT; CDR3 protein: CASSPSPSADTQYF
clone size: .; D gene: .; V gene: TRBV27; J gene: TRBJ1-5; CDR3 DNA: TGTGCCAGCAGTTTATGGGGCGTAGACAATCAGCCCCAGCATTTT; CDR3 protein: CASSLWGVDNQPQHF
clone size: .; D gene: TRBD1; V gene: TRBV4-3; J gene: TRBJ2-2; CDR3 DNA: TGCGCCAGCAGCCAGGCAGACAGGGTTGGCGGGGAGCTGTTTTTT; CDR3 protein: CASSQADRVGGELFF
clone size: .; D gene: TRBD1; V gene: TRBV9; J gene: TRBJ1-2; CDR3 DNA: TGTGCCAGCAGCGAGGGGTGGAGGGGGCAATATGGCTACACCTTC; CDR3 protein: CASSEGWRGQYGYTF
clone size: .; D gene: .; V gene: TRBV6-6; J gene: TRBJ1-1; CDR3 DNA: TGTGCCAGCAGTCCCCCGAGGGAAAACACTGAAGCTTTCTTT; CDR3 protein: CASSPPRENTEAFF
clone size: few; D gene: TRBD1; V gene: TRBV29-1; J gene: TRBJ2-1; CDR3 DNA: TGCAGCGTCCAGCGACAGGGAAAGGATGAGCAGTTCTTC; CDR3 protein: CSVQRQGKDEQFF
clone size: .; D gene: TRBD1; V gene: TRBV7-9; J gene: TRBJ2-1; CDR3 DNA: TGTGCCAGCAGCTCTCAGGGACAGGGCCCGATGAATGAGCAGTTCTTC; CDR3 protein: CASSSQGQGPMNEQFF
clone size: .; D gene: TRBD2; V gene: TRBV20-1; J gene: TRBJ2-5; CDR3 DNA: TGCAGTGCTAGAGTACGAGGCAGCGGGGGTTTAGAGACCCAGTACTTC; CDR3 protein: CSARVRGSGGLETQYF
clone size: once; D gene: TRBD2; V gene: TRBV13; J gene: TRBJ2-1; CDR3 DNA: TGTGCCAGCAGCCCGGGACTAGCGGGAGCTGAGAATGAGCAGTTCTTC; CDR3 protein: CASSPGLAGAENEQFF
clone size: few; D gene: TRBD2; V gene: TRBV7-6; J gene: TRBJ2-1; CDR3 DNA: TGTGCCAGCACCCCAGAGGCGGGAGAAGGGTACAATGAGCAGTTCTTC; CDR3 protein: CASTPEAGEGYNEQFF
clone size: few; D gene: TRBD1; V gene: TRBV12-3/TRBV12-4; J gene: TRBJ1-2; CDR3 DNA: TGTGCCAGCAGGCCCCGACAGGGACCCCGTTATGGCTACACCTTC; CDR3 protein: CASRPRQGPRYGYTF
clone size: .; D gene: TRBD2; V gene: TRBV5-1; J gene: TRBJ2-3; CDR3 DNA: TGCGCCAGCAGCTCTCTAGCGGGGCGCCCAGATACGCAGTATTTT; CDR3 protein: CASSSLAGRPDTQYF
clone size: .; D gene: .; V gene: TRBV7-6; J gene: TRBJ1-2; CDR3 DNA: TGTGCCAGCAGCCCAACAGGAGACGGCCGGGCTGGCTACACCTTC; CDR3 protein: CASSPTGDGRAGYTF
clone size: .; D gene: .; V gene: TRBV5-1; J gene: TRBJ2-1; CDR3 DNA: TGCGCCAGCAGCTTGGACGCAGGGTGGCACAATGAGCAGTTCTTC; CDR3 protein: CASSLDAGWHNEQFF
clone size: .; D gene: .; V gene: TRBV5-1; J gene: TRBJ2-3; CDR3 DNA: TGCGCCAGCAGCGCGGGGACAGACGAAACCACAGATACGCAGTATTTT; CDR3 protein: CASSAGTDETTDTQYF
clone size: .; D gene: TRBD2; V gene: TRBV7-2; J gene: TRBJ2-3; CDR3 DNA: TGTGCCAGCAGCGAACGAGGACTAGCGGGAATTGCAGATACGCAGTATTTT; CDR3 protein: CASSERGLAGIADTQYF
clone size: few; D gene: TRBD1; V gene: TRBV12-3/TRBV12-4; J gene: TRBJ1-2; CDR3 DNA: TGTGCCAGCACCCTCCCAGGGGGGAACTATGGCTACACCTTC; CDR3 protein: CASTLPGGNYGYTF